This passage covers 26 T cell receptor beta chains from one sample sequenced in a study of blood T cell repertoires in COVID-19. Sequencing was performed with immunoSEQ multiplex PCR; in TCRdb, only in-frame clones are kept and a portion is missing. Counted here are roughly 170,000 clones, around 85% occurring once; the ten biggest clones make up around 21%. The sequencing input was peripheral blood. These receptors were taken from a man aged 65-85 years with active or convalescent COVID-19.

The rearrangement uses TRBV2 and TRBJ2-6; possible D gene TRBD1, 6 bases. Germline lookup yields CDR1 SNHLY and CDR2 FYNNEI. V was shortened by 6 bases and J by 3 bases, with 9 bases between the two germline ends. This CDR3 is built from 14 residues. CDR3 sequence: CASRGTFGANVLTF. DNA for the CDR3: TGTGCCAGCAGGGGGACATTTGGGGCCAACGTCCTGACTTTC.

This chain joins TRBV18 and TRBJ1-4; D gene unclear. Germline V gene lookup returns CDR1 KGHSH and CDR2 LQKENI. The CDR3 runs to 15 residues. V lost 3 bases and J 5 bases, leaving 13 bases between the germline ends. The CDR3 loop is CASSPETRRNEKLFF. CDR3 DNA sequence: TGTGCCAGCTCACCCGAGACCCGGCGGAATGAAAAACTGTTTTTT.

This chain joins TRBV3-1 (or the pseudogene TRBV3-2) and TRBJ1-2, with 7 bases identical to TRBD1. CDR1 LGHDT and CDR2 YNNKEL come from the germline V gene (reference sequence). The CDR3 spans 13 residues. The ends lost 3 bases at V and 6 bases at J; junction bases unmatched: 4. In nucleotides, the CDR3 is TGTGCCAGCAGCCACCGAACAGGGGATGGCTACACCTTC. This gives the protein CASSHRTGDGYTF.

This chain connects TRBV19 to TRBJ1-1; no reliable D call. V was pared by 7 bases and J by 3 bases, with 15 bases between. The V gene's germline CDR1 is LNHDA and CDR2 SQIVND (reference sequence). This CDR3 comprises 14 residues. CDR3 region: CASTRPGFDTEAFF. CDR3 bases: TGTGCCAGTACTAGGCCGGGGTTCGACACTGAAGCTTTCTTT.

This chain connects TRBV3-1 (or the pseudogene TRBV3-2) to TRBJ2-3; D is uncertain. The CDR3 is 15 residues long. Germline CDR1 is LGHDT and CDR2 is YNNKEL (reference sequence). V lost 4 bases and J 4 bases, leaving 15 bases between the germline ends. This CDR3 is CASSPRPRGPDTQYF. The CDR3 DNA sequence: TGTGCCAGCAGCCCCCGACCCCGCGGCCCAGATACGCAGTATTTT.

In its sample, this clone was seen a few times. The rearrangement joins TRBV27 to TRBJ2-1, with TRBD2 as a possible D gene (6 bases). Per germline, CDR1 MNHEY and CDR2 SMNVEV (reference sequence). V lost 2 bases and J 7 bases, leaving 12 bases between the germline ends. The CDR3 has 14 residues. The CDR3 DNA reads as TGTGCCAGCAGTTTAGCGGCAGGGAGGAATGAGCAGTTCTTC. Its protein is CASSLAAGRNEQFF.

The genes are TRBV7-2 and TRBJ1-6; 7 bases are shared with TRBD1. The V gene's germline CDR1 is SGHTA and CDR2 FQGNSA. The CDR3 length is 17 residues. V trimming: 4 bases; J trimming: 3 bases; junction bases outside the gene matches: 9. The CDR3 region has the DNA TGTGCCAGCAGCTCCCAGGGGGTGAGGTACTATAATTCACCCCTCCACTTT. Protein: CASSSQGVRYYNSPLHF.

V is TRBV6-6 and J is TRBJ2-7, with 8 positions matching TRBD2. CDR3 length equals 16 residues. The ends lost 2 bases at V and 9 bases at J; junction bases unmatched: 15. The germline gives CDR1 MNHNY, CDR2 SVGAGI (reference sequence). This chain's CDR3 is CASSYDLTSVGEAQYF. The DNA for the CDR3 is TGTGCCAGCAGTTACGACCTGACTAGCGTTGGGGAGGCGCAGTACTTC.

The V and J genes are TRBV29-1 and TRBJ2-1, with D possibly being TRBD1 (5 bases). The V end lost 3 bases, the J end lost 9 bases, and 12 bases lay between the germline ends. Germline CDR1 is SQVTM and CDR2 is ANQGSEA. CDR3 length: 12 amino acids. CDR3 amino acids: CSVDPERGEQFF. CDR3 nucleotides: TGCAGCGTTGACCCCGAAAGGGGTGAGCAGTTCTTC.

The genes are TRBV6-5 and TRBJ1-2, with D perhaps TRBD1 (6 bases). The CDR3 contains 15 residues. V gave up 1 base and J gave up 3 bases, with 12 bases separating them. Germline V gives CDR1 MNHEY, CDR2 SVGAGI. CDR3 nucleotide sequence: TGTGCCAGCAGTTACTGGGGGAAGGGGGACTATGGCTACACCTTC. Residues: CASSYWGKGDYGYTF.

The chain carries TRBV24-1 and TRBJ2-5, with TRBD2 matching 8 bases. In germline, CDR1 is KGHDR, CDR2 SFDVKD. This CDR3 spans 16 amino acids. The junction had 6 bases not matched to a gene; V was cut back by 4 bases and J by 0 bases. The CDR3 loop is CATSDTGTRDQETQYF. In nucleotides, the CDR3 is TGTGCCACCAGTGACACCGGGACTAGGGACCAAGAGACCCAGTACTTC.

This clone was seen a single time. The chain carries TRBV27 and TRBJ2-1, with 8 bases aligning to TRBD1. Looked up from germline, CDR1 is MNHEY and CDR2 is SMNVEV (reference sequence). The V gene end was trimmed by 2 bases and the J gene end by 4 bases; junction bases not matched to a gene: 13. The CDR3 has 18 residues. The chain's CDR3 is CASSLPTGQARTYNEQFF. CDR3 nucleotides: TGTGCCAGCAGTTTACCAACGGGACAGGCCCGCACATACAATGAGCAGTTCTTC.

The chain joins TRBV18 to TRBJ2-7, with no clear D. The CDR3 consists of 14 residues. Between the trimmed V and J ends, which lost 0 bases and 2 bases, there was a span of 8 bases. The germline V gene has CDR1 KGHSH and CDR2 LQKENI. The CDR3 loop is CASSPPRLPYEQYF. The DNA for the CDR3 is TGTGCCAGCTCACCACCGCGTCTTCCCTACGAGCAGTACTTC. Full variable domain (rest looked up from reference TRBV18 and TRBJ2-7): NAGVMQNPRHLVRRRGQEARLRCSPMKGHSHVYWYRQLPEEGLKFMVYLQKENIIDESGMPKERFSAEFPKEGPSILRIQQVVRGDSAAYFCASSPPRLPYEQYFGPGTRLTVT.

V usage is TRBV9 and J usage is TRBJ1-6; a weak D match, TRBD1 (6 bases). Trimming removed 1 base from V and 14 bases from J, with 13 bases in between. The CDR3 is 13 residues long. Germline V lookup: CDR1 SGDLS, CDR2 YYNGEE. The CDR3 reads CASSVTGLGALHF. The DNA for the CDR3 is TGTGCCAGCAGCGTAACAGGGCTTGGTGCCCTCCACTTT.

This clone was counted only a few times. CDR3 in DNA: TGTGCCAGCAGTTACGGGCAGAGATATCAGCCCCAGCATTTT. It translates to CASSYGQRYQPQHF. The rearrangement uses TRBV6-5 and TRBJ1-5; D remains ambiguous. V was shortened by 2 bases and J by 5 bases, with 10 bases between the two germline ends. This CDR3 contains 14 residues. Germline values: CDR1 MNHEY, CDR2 SVGAGI.

This clone showed up just once. The J gene is TRBJ2-1, the V gene TRBV29-1, with a possible D match to TRBD2 (6 bases). Germline CDR1 is SQVTM and CDR2 is ANQGSEA. Trimming took off 4 bases at V and 9 bases at J, with 13 bases between the two ends. The CDR3 sequence is 12 residues long. Here the CDR3 reads CSVARGSGEQFF. Here the CDR3 DNA reads TGCAGCGTTGCGCGGGGATCGGGTGAGCAGTTCTTC.

Written as DNA, the CDR3 is TGTGCCAGCAGCCTCGACAGGGGAGGTCAGCCCCAGCATTTT. It encodes CASSLDRGGQPQHF. This chain uses TRBV7-2 with TRBJ1-5; 8 nucleotides align to TRBD1. CDR3 length: 14 amino acids. With 5 bases clipped from V and 6 bases from J, the junction kept 6 bases outside the gene matches. Germline CDR1 is SGHTA and CDR2 is FQGNSA.

This chain links TRBV7-6 with TRBJ1-4, with unresolved D. Trimming took off 3 bases at V and 7 bases at J, with 12 bases between the two ends. CDR1 SGHVS and CDR2 FNYEAQ come from the germline V gene. The length of the CDR3 is 14 residues. DNA for the CDR3: TGTGCCAGCAGCTTGACTGGACTGGCTGAAAAACTGTTTTTT. This codes for CASSLTGLAEKLFF.

V usage is TRBV6-5 and J usage is TRBJ2-1; TRBD1 agrees at 9 bases. CDR1 is MNHEY, CDR2 SVGAGI, per germline. Trimming at V came to 0 bases and at J to 3 bases, leaving 3 bases not matched to a gene. There are 16 residues in the CDR3. The CDR3 here is CASSYSGQGLYNEQFF. For the CDR3, the DNA is TGTGCCAGCAGTTACTCGGGACAGGGCCTCTACAATGAGCAGTTCTTC.

This chain links TRBV11-2 with TRBJ2-1; the match to TRBD1 covers 10 bases. J lost 5 bases, V lost 4 bases, and 5 bases had no gene match. Per the germline V gene, CDR1 is SGHAT and CDR2 is FQNNGV. CDR3 length equals 15 residues. This chain's CDR3 is CASSSTGGSDNEQFF. CDR3 in DNA: TGTGCCAGCAGCTCGACAGGGGGCTCGGACAATGAGCAGTTCTTC.

The chain combines TRBV19 with TRBJ1-5; D is ambiguous. V was trimmed by 7 bases and J by 7 bases, leaving 17 bases between them. The germline V gene has CDR1 LNHDA and CDR2 SQIVND (reference sequence). The CDR3 has 14 amino acids. The DNA of the CDR3 is TGTGCCAGTACCACGCCACAGTATGGGCAGCCCCAGCATTTT. Protein sequence: CASTTPQYGQPQHF.

The rearrangement joins TRBV11-2 to TRBJ2-6, with a weak D call TRBD1 (6 bases). The CDR3 has 17 amino acids. V lost 5 bases and J 2 bases, leaving 16 bases between the germline ends. The V gene's germline CDR1 is SGHAT and CDR2 FQNNGV. The CDR3 loop is CASSRRNRETGANVLTF. DNA of the CDR3: TGTGCCAGCAGCCGGCGGAACAGGGAAACTGGGGCCAACGTCCTGACTTTC.

DNA for the CDR3: TGTGCCAGCAGCTTAACAGGGTCGCAAGAGACCCAGTACTTC. Its protein product is CASSLTGSQETQYF. This sequence joins TRBV5-8 and TRBJ2-5; D perhaps matches TRBD1 (6 bases). With 2 bases removed from V and 2 bases from J, the gap between germline ends came to 10 bases. The CDR3 runs to 14 residues. Germline CDR1 reads SGHTS; CDR2 reads YDEGEE.

Only a few counts were recorded for this clone. This chain joins TRBV19 and TRBJ2-1; D is possibly TRBD1 (5 bases). This CDR3 comprises 13 residues. CDR1 LNHDA and CDR2 SQIVND come from the germline V gene (reference sequence). V dropped 5 bases and J dropped 10 bases, with 15 bases sitting between them. The CDR3 DNA follows: TGTGCCAGTAGTCCCTCGGCAGGGCACGAGCAGTTCTTC. Translation gives CASSPSAGHEQFF.

The rearrangement joins TRBV4-1 to TRBJ2-2; D unresolved. Trimming took 4 bases from V and 4 from J, leaving 13 bases between them. This CDR3 comprises 15 residues. Per the germline V gene, CDR1 is MGHRA and CDR2 is YSYEKL. The CDR3 region is CASSLLPGATGELFF. The CDR3 region has the DNA TGCGCCAGCAGCCTCCTCCCCGGAGCCACCGGGGAGCTGTTTTTT.

The genes are TRBV7-2 and TRBJ1-6; weak D call: TRBD1 (5 bases). The germline V and J ends were trimmed by 8 bases and 7 bases, with 18 bases remaining between them. Per the germline V gene, CDR1 is SGHTA and CDR2 is FQGNSA. The CDR3 length is 15 residues. CDR3: CASLEVGGANSPLHF. CDR3 nucleotide sequence: TGTGCCAGCCTAGAGGTTGGAGGGGCCAATTCACCCCTCCACTTT.